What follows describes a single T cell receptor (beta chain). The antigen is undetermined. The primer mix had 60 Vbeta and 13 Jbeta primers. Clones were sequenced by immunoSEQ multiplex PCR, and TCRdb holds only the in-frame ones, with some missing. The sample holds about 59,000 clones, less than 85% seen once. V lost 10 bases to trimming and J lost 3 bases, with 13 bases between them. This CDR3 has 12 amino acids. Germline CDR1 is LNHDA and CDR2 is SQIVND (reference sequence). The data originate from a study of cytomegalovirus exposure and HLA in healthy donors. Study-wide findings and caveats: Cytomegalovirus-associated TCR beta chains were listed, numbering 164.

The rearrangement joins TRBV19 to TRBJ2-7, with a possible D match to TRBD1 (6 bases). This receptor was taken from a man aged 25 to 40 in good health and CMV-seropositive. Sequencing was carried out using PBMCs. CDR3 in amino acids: CATSEGGYEQYF. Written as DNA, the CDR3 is TGTGCCACCTCCGAAGGGGGCTACGAGCAGTACTTC.